The 31 T cell receptor beta chains below were found in one sample sequenced in a study of cytomegalovirus exposure and HLA in healthy donors. 60 Vbeta and 13 Jbeta primers were used in PCR. Only in-frame clones appear in the TCRdb table, and some are missing; sequencing was by immunoSEQ multiplex PCR. The sample shows 230,000 or so clones, around 90% of them seen only once. Material for sequencing was PBMCs. These receptor sequences come from a girl aged 2 to 10 in good health and CMV-seronegative.

The chain is built from TRBV29-1 and TRBJ2-7; TRBD1 matches 9 bases. Germline assignment: CDR1 SQVTM and CDR2 ANQGSEA. The CDR3 has 14 residues. With 3 bases clipped from V and 7 bases from J, the junction kept 10 bases outside the gene matches. For the CDR3, the DNA is TGCAGCGTTGACAAAGGGACAGGGATTGTGGAGCAGTACTTC. This gives the protein CSVDKGTGIVEQYF.

The chain uses TRBV2 and TRBJ2-5; 7 nucleotides line up with TRBD1. J was trimmed by 2 bases and V by 9 bases; bases with no gene match: 6. CDR3 length: 13 amino acids. Germline V CDR1 and CDR2: SNHLY, FYNNEI. The CDR3 DNA sequence: TGTGCCAGGGACGGGACAGCTCAAGAGACCCAGTACTTC. The encoded protein is CARDGTAQETQYF.

J is TRBJ2-1 and V is TRBV30; 7 nucleotides agree with TRBD1. Germline V gene sequence: CDR1 GTSNPN, CDR2 SVGIG (reference sequence). The CDR3 covers 15 residues. Germline trimming cut 2 bases from V and 3 bases from J; bases unmatched to any gene: 7. CDR3 sequence: CAWSLLRDSYNEQFF. DNA of the CDR3: TGTGCCTGGAGTCTTCTCCGGGACAGCTACAATGAGCAGTTCTTC.

The rearrangement uses TRBV27 and TRBJ2-2; D unclear. Germline V CDR1 and CDR2: MNHEY, SMNVEV (reference sequence). The CDR3 sequence is 15 residues long. The ends were cut back, 1 base at V and 4 bases at J, with 10 bases in the middle. This CDR3 reads CASSLFLGGTGELFF. CDR3 nucleotide sequence: TGTGCCAGCAGTTTATTCCTAGGTGGCACCGGGGAGCTGTTTTTT.

The CDR3 loop is CSVERRQAQEAFF. CDR3 in DNA: TGCAGCGTTGAACGTCGACAGGCCCAAGAAGCTTTCTTT. The chain uses TRBV29-1 and TRBJ1-1, with D perhaps matching TRBD1 (6 bases). Between the trimmed V and J ends, which lost 2 bases and 8 bases, there was a span of 15 bases. The CDR3 is 13 amino acids. The V gene's germline CDR1 is SQVTM and CDR2 ANQGSEA.

The chain recombines TRBV6-1 with TRBJ1-2, with D maybe TRBD1 (6 bases). Germline V gene lookup returns CDR1 MNHNS and CDR2 SASEGT. The V end lost 3 bases, the J end lost 4 bases, and 18 bases lay between the germline ends. The CDR3 consists of 16 residues. CDR3 in DNA: TGTGCCAGCAGTGATGAAGGGGAGGGGGGTAGCTATGGCTACACCTTC. This gives the protein CASSDEGEGGSYGYTF.

V gene TRBV5-4 combines with J gene TRBJ2-3; TRBD2 aligns across 8 bases. This CDR3 comprises 15 residues. Trimming cost V 4 bases and J 6 bases; bases outside gene matches: 10. CDR1 SGHNT and CDR2 YYREEE come from the germline V gene (reference sequence). CDR3 loop: CASSGLGLASDTQYF. Here the CDR3 DNA reads TGTGCCAGCAGCGGGCTAGGACTAGCATCCGATACGCAGTATTTT.

This sequence joins TRBV6-5 and TRBJ2-7, with 9 bases identical to TRBD2. This CDR3 has 15 residues. The germline CDR1 and CDR2 sequences are MNHEY and SVGAGI. Trimming at V came to 6 bases and at J to 4 bases, leaving 10 bases not matched to a gene. The CDR3 reads CASRTDLAGYYEQYF. CDR3 sequence (DNA): TGTGCCAGCAGGACGGACCTAGCGGGATATTACGAGCAGTACTTC.

This clone was counted a single time. V gene TRBV19 combines with J gene TRBJ2-7; 10 positions match TRBD2. The CDR3 extends over 15 amino acids. J gave up 10 bases and V 1 base, and 10 bases lay outside the gene matches. Looked up from germline, CDR1 is LNHDA and CDR2 is SQIVND (reference sequence). Written as DNA, the CDR3 is TGTGCCAGTAGTATAGTGCCTAGCGGGAGATTAGAACAGTACTTC. Protein sequence: CASSIVPSGRLEQYF.

The chain uses TRBV4-1 and TRBJ2-4; 15 bases are a match to TRBD2. Germline V CDR1 and CDR2: MGHRA, YSYEKL. The CDR3 is 18 amino acids. V shed 5 bases, J shed 0 bases, and the junction held 5 bases outside the gene matches. Here the CDR3 DNA reads TGCGCCAGCAGCTTGGGACTAGCGGGAGGAATAGCCAAAAACATTCAGTACTTC. It encodes CASSLGLAGGIAKNIQYF.

This clone was seen a single time. The chain uses TRBV19 and TRBJ1-5; 11 positions agree with TRBD1. This CDR3 spans 15 amino acids. CDR1 and CDR2 from the germline V gene are LNHDA and SQIVND (reference sequence). Trimming removed 11 bases from V and 4 bases from J; junction bases left unmatched: 10. The CDR3 DNA follows: TGTGCCGGGAGGACAGGGGGCGAAGGAAATCAGCCCCAGCATTTT. This sequence encodes CAGRTGGEGNQPQHF.

The chain couples TRBV6-5 to TRBJ2-3; 7 bases fit TRBD1. V was pared by 0 bases and J by 4 bases, with 7 bases of the junction left unmatched. Per the germline V gene, CDR1 is MNHEY and CDR2 is SVGAGI. This CDR3 has 16 amino acids. This CDR3 reads CASSYSTGWGSDTQYF. The DNA of the CDR3 is TGTGCCAGCAGTTACTCGACAGGGTGGGGTTCAGATACGCAGTATTTT.

The chain combines TRBV7-9 with TRBJ2-7, with D perhaps TRBD1 (6 bases). Trimming took off 2 bases at V and 5 bases at J, with 13 bases between the two ends. This CDR3 contains 14 residues. Looked up from germline, CDR1 is SEHNR and CDR2 is FQNEAQ (reference sequence). CDR3 coding DNA: TGTGCCAGCAGCTTACTCAGGGGTTTGGACGAGCAGTACTTC. Amino acids: CASSLLRGLDEQYF. Based on the CDR3 plus reference TRBV7-9 and TRBJ2-7, the full variable domain is DTGVSQNPRHKITKRGQNVTFRCDPISEHNRLYWYRQTLGQGPEFLTYFQNEAQLEKSRLLSDRFSAERPKGSFSTLEIQRTEQGDSAMYLCASSLLRGLDEQYFGPGTRLTVT.

This rearrangement joins TRBV4-1 to TRBJ1-2; D is undetermined. Germline CDR1 MGHRA, CDR2 YSYEKL. This CDR3 has 14 residues. V shed 0 bases and J shed 4 bases, with 9 bases lying between them. As DNA, the CDR3 is TGCGCCAGCAGCCAAGATGACTACGGCTATGGCTACACCTTC. Protein: CASSQDDYGYGYTF.

The chain uses TRBV5-6 and TRBJ2-3, with D hard to call. The CDR3 extends over 14 amino acids. Germline V gene data show CDR1 as SGHDT and CDR2 as YYEEEE. Trimming removed 4 bases from V and 1 base from J, with 10 bases in between. In DNA form, the CDR3 reads TGTGCCAGCAGCCCGCTCGAGGGCACAGATACGCAGTATTTT. Translation gives CASSPLEGTDTQYF. Complete variable domain (other parts from reference TRBV5-6 and TRBJ2-3): DAGVTQSPTHLIKTRGQQVTLRCSPKSGHDTVSWYQQALGQGPQFIFQYYEEEERQRGNFPDRFSGHQFPNYSSELNVNALLLGDSALYLCASSPLEGTDTQYFGPGTRLTVL.

V usage is TRBV7-9 and J usage is TRBJ1-5; D not certain. V was clipped by 3 bases and J by 7 bases, with 7 bases between them. Germline V gene sequence: CDR1 SEHNR, CDR2 FQNEAQ (reference sequence). This CDR3 region has 12 residues. The CDR3 DNA sequence: TGTGCCAGCAGCTTCCCCCGGCAGCCCCAGCATTTT. It translates to CASSFPRQPQHF.

The V gene is TRBV6-6, the J gene TRBJ2-7, with D perhaps TRBD1 (5 bases). The CDR3 covers 14 residues. The germline gives CDR1 MNHNY, CDR2 SVGAGI (reference sequence). Between the trimmed V and J ends, which lost 0 bases and 5 bases, there was a span of 11 bases. The CDR3 bases are TGTGCCAGCAGTTACTCAGGGGCGCGGCACGAGCAGTACTTC. Protein: CASSYSGARHEQYF.

The rearrangement joins TRBV6-1 to TRBJ2-7, with 11 bases identical to TRBD2. This CDR3 has 15 amino acids. The J segment lost 2 bases and the V segment lost 6 bases, leaving 6 bases of the junction unmatched. Germline loops: CDR1 MNHNS, CDR2 SASEGT. CDR3 protein: CASSHTSGGPYEQYF. The CDR3, as DNA: TGTGCCAGCAGCCACACTAGCGGGGGTCCCTACGAGCAGTACTTC.

The V call is TRBV5-1, the J call TRBJ1-1; 7 nucleotides agree with TRBD1. CDR1 and CDR2 from the germline V gene are SGHRS and YFSETQ. V was clipped by 2 bases and J by 6 bases; unmatched bases: 4. CDR3 length: 13 residues. The CDR3: CASSLKGASEAFF. CDR3 in DNA: TGCGCCAGCAGCTTAAAGGGGGCATCTGAAGCTTTCTTT.

The genes are TRBV6-5 and TRBJ1-2; D may be TRBD1 (6 bases). The CDR3 consists of 15 residues. CDR1 and CDR2 (germline): MNHEY, SVGAGI. Trimming pared 4 bases from V and 4 bases from J, leaving 16 bases between. This CDR3 reads CASSWDGQFLYGYTF. Here the CDR3 DNA reads TGTGCCAGCAGTTGGGATGGACAGTTCCTCTATGGCTACACCTTC.

This rearrangement joins TRBV11-2 to TRBJ2-2; D is possibly TRBD2 (6 bases). The CDR3 runs to 18 residues. Germline V CDR1 and CDR2: SGHAT, FQNNGV. V was shortened by 2 bases and J by 3 bases, with 19 bases between the two germline ends. The CDR3 loop reads CASSLSPSGSGYTGELFF. The DNA of the CDR3 is TGTGCCAGCAGCTTATCACCGTCGGGTAGCGGATACACCGGGGAGCTGTTTTTT. Supplemented by reference TRBV11-2 and TRBJ2-2, the full variable domain reads EAGVAQSPRYKIIEKRQSVAFWCNPISGHATLYWYQQILGQGPKLLIQFQNNGVVDDSQLPKDRFSAERLKGVDSTLKIQPAKLEDSAVYLCASSLSPSGSGYTGELFFGEGSRLTVL.

The chain uses TRBV7-9 and TRBJ1-2; maybe TRBD1 (5 bases). This CDR3 comprises 11 residues. Between the trimmed V and J ends, which lost 5 bases and 6 bases, there was a span of 7 bases. Germline V gene data show CDR1 as SEHNR and CDR2 as FQNEAQ (reference sequence). The CDR3 bases are TGTGCCAGCAGCCCAGGGAATGGCTACACCTTC. As protein: CASSPGNGYTF.

The chain links TRBV6-5 to TRBJ1-2; D is possibly TRBD1 (6 bases). The CDR3 loop spans 12 amino acids. The V gene's germline CDR1 is MNHEY and CDR2 SVGAGI. V lost 5 bases and J 10 bases, leaving 14 bases between the germline ends. In DNA, the CDR3 is TGTGCCAGCAGTCCCATCAGGGGAGTCTACACCTTC. This encodes CASSPIRGVYTF.

The V and J genes are TRBV19 and TRBJ1-5; tentatively, D is TRBD1 (5 bases). Trimming removed 7 bases at V and 6 bases at J, with 16 bases between. The CDR3 is 14 amino acids. Germline V gives CDR1 LNHDA, CDR2 SQIVND (reference sequence). CDR3 nucleotide sequence: TGTGCCAGTAATGGGTTGGGGGGGGGTCAGCCCCAGCATTTT. This encodes CASNGLGGGQPQHF.

The chain combines TRBV6-5 with TRBJ2-1; TRBD2 matches 12 bases. V was clipped by 9 bases and J by 7 bases; unmatched bases: 4. The germline gives CDR1 MNHEY, CDR2 SVGAGI. This CDR3 region has 13 residues. As DNA, the CDR3 is TGTGCCAGTCGTCTAGCGGGGGGGAATGAGCAGTTCTTC. It codes for CASRLAGGNEQFF.

V is TRBV7-9 and J is TRBJ2-1; 10 bases align to TRBD1. CDR1 is SEHNR and CDR2 is FQNEAQ in the germline V gene (reference sequence). Trimming cost V 4 bases and J 4 bases; bases outside gene matches: 7. CDR3 length equals 16 residues. For the CDR3, the DNA is TGTGCCAGCAGCTCTTCCGGGACAGGGGATTACAATGAGCAGTTCTTC. Translation: CASSSSGTGDYNEQFF.

The J gene is TRBJ2-3, the V gene TRBV4-1; weak D call: TRBD2 (5 bases). The CDR3 loop spans 15 amino acids. V lost 0 bases and J lost 9, with 16 bases in between. Germline loops: CDR1 MGHRA, CDR2 YSYEKL. As DNA, the CDR3 is TGCGCCAGCAGCCAAGAAGAGGCCATCTCGGGGACGCAGTATTTT. Amino acids: CASSQEEAISGTQYF.

For the CDR3, the DNA is TGTGCCAGCGCGGGGGGGCCCCAAGAGACCCAGTACTTC. Protein sequence: CASAGGPQETQYF. The chain carries TRBV7-2 and TRBJ2-5; 9 bases map to TRBD2. Germline-derived CDR1 and CDR2 are SGHTA and FQGNSA. CDR3 size: 13 residues. J was trimmed by 1 base and V by 8 bases; bases with no gene match: 2.

V gene TRBV10-3 combines with J gene TRBJ2-1, with 7 positions matching TRBD1. The CDR3 extends over 13 amino acids. V gave up 5 bases and J gave up 13 bases; unmatched junction bases: 11. Germline-derived CDR1 and CDR2 are ENHRY and SYGVKD. The CDR3 spells CAISPGARDSQFF. The CDR3 nucleotides are TGTGCCATCAGTCCCGGTGCCCGGGACAGCCAGTTCTTC.

V is TRBV6-5 and J is TRBJ2-1, with 7 bases identical to TRBD1. With 8 bases clipped from V and 0 bases from J, the junction kept 1 base outside the gene matches. This CDR3 is 13 amino acids long. Germline CDR1 is MNHEY and CDR2 is SVGAGI. CDR3 coding DNA: TGTGCCAGCGGGGACAGCTCCTACAATGAGCAGTTCTTC. Residues: CASGDSSYNEQFF.

This sequence joins TRBV27 and TRBJ2-7, with D unresolved. V gave up 2 bases and J gave up 0 bases, with 11 bases separating them. Germline V CDR1 and CDR2: MNHEY, SMNVEV (reference sequence). The CDR3 extends over 15 amino acids. The chain's CDR3 is CASSLLSRSSYEQYF. CDR3 coding DNA: TGTGCCAGCAGTTTACTGTCTCGTAGCTCCTACGAGCAGTACTTC.